This TCR beta chain is from a study of blood T cell repertoires in COVID-19. The wider study: Italy, Spain and the United States were the sources of the convalescent and acute COVID-19 samples. T cells, B-cell-depleted T cells, or PBMCs supplied cDNA or gDNA.

Participant reports of clinical history set cohort assignment. Two consecutive negative NP/OP PCR tests, clearance, or resolved symptoms defined Cohort 3 recovery. V lost 3 bases, J lost 6 bases, and 21 bases lay in between. The CDR3 length is 16 residues. In germline, CDR1 is SGHKS, CDR2 YYEKEE (reference sequence). The data were produced by immunoSEQ multiplex PCR, yet TCRdb's version contains in-frame clones alone and is incomplete. The profile shows approximately 280,000 clones, 75% to 90% of them singletons. The sample consisted of PBMCs or T cells enriched from blood (not recorded which). J is TRBJ1-1 and V is TRBV5-5; D gene uncertain. This TCR derives from a woman aged 50 to 65 who had recovered from COVID-19. The CDR3 loop reads CASSYRRPGTVSEAFF. CDR3 DNA sequence: TGTGCCAGCAGCTACCGTCGTCCGGGTACGGTCTCTGAAGCTTTCTTT.